These 32 T cell receptor beta chains were sequenced from one sample in a study of blood T cell repertoires in COVID-19. TCRdb's table, derived via immunoSEQ multiplex PCR, lists solely in-frame clones and lacks some. The data contain about 120,000 clones, roughly 80% of them singletons. Sequenced material: peripheral blood. The receptors here all came from a human donor in a cohort sampled during active COVID-19.

This clone was detected a few times. In DNA, the CDR3 is TGTGCCAGCAGTTTATCCCTAGCGGGGGGACTCATAAAGCAGTACTTC. Its translation: CASSLSLAGGLIKQYF. This chain uses TRBV27 with TRBJ2-7, with 11 bases that match TRBD2. Germline CDR1 and CDR2: MNHEY and SMNVEV (reference sequence). V lost 0 bases and J lost 8; bases outside the gene matches: 9. This CDR3 is built from 16 residues.

V usage is TRBV7-8 and J usage is TRBJ2-7; D is possibly TRBD2 (5 bases). Between the trimmed V and J ends, which lost 3 bases and 4 bases, there was a span of 13 bases. This CDR3 has 14 residues. The germline V gene encodes CDR1 SGHVS and CDR2 FQNEAQ. The CDR3 reads CASSFYQRRYEQYF. As DNA, the CDR3 is TGTGCCAGCAGCTTTTACCAGCGGAGGTACGAGCAGTACTTC.

The gene calls are TRBV24-1 and TRBJ1-4; possibly TRBD1 for D (6 bases). The CDR3 spans 18 residues. V dropped 3 bases and J dropped 4 bases, with 20 bases sitting between them. Germline V gene lookup returns CDR1 KGHDR and CDR2 SFDVKD. The DNA of the CDR3 is TGTGCCACCAGTGATCCATATGGCAGGGGACATATTAATGAAAAACTGTTTTTT. As protein: CATSDPYGRGHINEKLFF.

V is TRBV10-1 and J is TRBJ2-7, with 16 bases aligning to TRBD2. Germline-derived CDR1 and CDR2 are WNHNN and SYGVQD (reference sequence). This CDR3 contains 18 residues. J lost 3 bases, V lost 6 bases, and 11 bases had no gene match. CDR3 coding DNA: TGCGCCAGCAGAGGGGGACTAGCGGGAGGGTATTCTTTCTACGAGCAGTACTTC. This translates into CASRGGLAGGYSFYEQYF.

The chain combines TRBV5-1 with TRBJ1-1; 7 positions agree with TRBD1. Germline V gives CDR1 SGHRS, CDR2 YFSETQ. V lost 0 bases, J lost 4 bases, and 6 bases stayed unmatched. This CDR3 is built from 15 residues. CDR3 protein: CASSLAPTGVTEAFF. The CDR3 DNA reads as TGCGCCAGCAGCTTGGCACCCACAGGGGTCACTGAAGCTTTCTTT.

The genes are TRBV7-7 and TRBJ2-2, with a tentative D call TRBD2 (5 bases). The length of the CDR3 is 16 residues. The germline V gene has CDR1 SSHAT and CDR2 FNYEAQ (reference sequence). V shed 3 bases and J shed 4 bases, with 15 bases lying between them. CDR3 coding DNA: TGTGCCAGCAGCTTGTTAACTCGAGGACTCACCGGGGAGCTGTTTTTT. Its translation: CASSLLTRGLTGELFF.

This chain's CDR3 is CASSLAQSYEQYF. DNA for the CDR3: TGTGCCAGCAGCTTAGCGCAGTCCTACGAGCAGTACTTC. The chain joins TRBV11-2 to TRBJ2-7; D is unclear. V was clipped by 1 base and J by 1 base, with 5 bases between them. Per germline, CDR1 SGHAT and CDR2 FQNNGV. CDR3 length: 13 amino acids.

The chain links TRBV6-2 or TRBV6-3 to TRBJ1-5; TRBD1 matches 7 bases. The J segment lost 0 bases and the V segment lost 6 bases, leaving 14 bases of the junction unmatched. Germline CDR1 and CDR2: MNHEY and SVGEGT. This CDR3 comprises 18 residues. CDR3 loop: CASSGTEGAIDSNQPQHF. The DNA of the CDR3 is TGTGCCAGCAGCGGTACGGAGGGGGCAATCGATAGCAATCAGCCCCAGCATTTT.

The V gene is TRBV10-3, the J gene TRBJ2-6; D possibly corresponds to TRBD2 (5 bases). The germline gives CDR1 ENHRY, CDR2 SYGVKD. CDR3 length: 21 amino acids. Trimming shortened V by 3 bases and J by 1 base, and 25 bases separated the two germline ends. The CDR3 here is CAISEFGLGFGERSGANVLTF. DNA of the CDR3: TGTGCCATCAGTGAATTTGGGCTGGGTTTCGGGGAAAGATCTGGGGCCAACGTCCTGACTTTC.

Within the sample, this clone is large (0.1 to 1%). The V call is TRBV29-1, the J call TRBJ2-1; 11 positions match TRBD2. Losses at the gene ends were 4 bases for V and 5 bases for J; bases not matched to a gene: 10. The CDR3 extends over 16 amino acids. Germline-derived CDR1 and CDR2 are SQVTM and ANQGSEA. The CDR3 coding sequence is TGCAGCGTTGTGTTGTTGACTAGCGGGACCCACAATGAGCAGTTCTTC. Protein: CSVVLLTSGTHNEQFF.

The V gene is TRBV6-2 or TRBV6-3, the J gene TRBJ2-1, with 12 bases fitting TRBD1. The CDR3 covers 15 residues. The germline CDR1 and CDR2 sequences are MNHEY and SVGEGT. V lost 5 bases, J lost 9 bases, and 8 bases stayed unmatched. The CDR3 protein is CASSTSGTGGGEQFF. CDR3 nucleotides: TGTGCCAGCAGTACCAGCGGGACAGGGGGCGGTGAGCAGTTCTTC.

The genes are TRBV2 and TRBJ1-6; D is perhaps TRBD1 (6 bases). The germline CDR1 and CDR2 sequences are SNHLY and FYNNEI. There are 16 residues in the CDR3. V was pared by 7 bases and J by 0 bases, with 13 bases between. CDR3 DNA: TGTGCCAGCATGGTGCAGGGGAACTCCTATAATTCACCCCTCCACTTT. This encodes CASMVQGNSYNSPLHF.

V is TRBV7-3 and J is TRBJ2-7, with D possibly being TRBD1 (6 bases). The CDR3 loop spans 15 amino acids. The V end lost 5 bases, the J end lost 3 bases, and 17 bases lay between the germline ends. Germline CDR1 is SGHTA and CDR2 is FQGTGA. The CDR3 region is CASSGNRVVYYEQYF. The CDR3 nucleotides read TGTGCCAGCAGCGGTAACAGGGTTGTGTACTACGAGCAGTACTTC.

The chain recombines TRBV7-2 with TRBJ2-4; TRBD1 aligns across 11 bases. The CDR3 is 16 residues long. Unmatched junction bases numbered 8, after V lost 3 bases and J lost 7 bases. Germline V gene lookup returns CDR1 SGHTA and CDR2 FQGNSA. CDR3 sequence: CASSFSVGQGGNIQYF. The CDR3 coding sequence is TGTGCCAGCAGCTTTTCGGTGGGACAGGGGGGTAACATTCAGTACTTC.

The chain joins TRBV5-1 to TRBJ1-4; 9 bases are shared with TRBD1. Unmatched junction bases numbered 7, after V lost 2 bases and J lost 8 bases. Germline CDR1 SGHRS, CDR2 YFSETQ. CDR3 length equals 15 residues. The CDR3 is CASSLTGTGIEKLFF. The CDR3 region has the DNA TGCGCCAGCAGCTTAACCGGGACAGGGATCGAAAAACTGTTTTTT.

The J gene is TRBJ1-2, the V gene TRBV2, with 9 bases lining up with TRBD1. Germline V CDR1 and CDR2: SNHLY, FYNNEI. The CDR3 is made up of 12 amino acids. V gave up 6 bases and J gave up 10 bases; unmatched junction bases: 6. CDR3: CASRGTGLDYTF. CDR3 nucleotides: TGTGCCAGCAGAGGGACAGGGCTCGACTACACCTTC. Combining the CDR3 with reference TRBV2 and TRBJ1-2 gives the whole variable domain EPEVTQTPSHQVTQMGQEVILRCVPISNHLYFYWYRQILGQKVEFLVSFYNNEISEKSEIFDDQFSVERPDGSNFTLKIRSTKLEDSAMYFCASRGTGLDYTFGSGTRLTVV.

This chain uses TRBV7-2 with TRBJ1-5; maybe TRBD1 (6 bases). V lost 6 bases, J lost 4 bases, and 16 bases lay in between. The CDR3 is 15 residues long. Per germline, CDR1 SGHTA and CDR2 FQGNSA. The CDR3 loop reads CASSLDRSGNQPQHF. CDR3 sequence (DNA): TGTGCCAGCAGTCTAGACAGGTCCGGGAATCAGCCCCAGCATTTT.

In this sample, this clone turned up once. V usage is TRBV30 and J usage is TRBJ2-1; TRBD1 matches at 11 bases. Germline CDR1 reads GTSNPN; CDR2 reads SVGIG (reference sequence). This CDR3 has 15 amino acids. V trimming: 2 bases; J trimming: 2 bases; junction bases outside the gene matches: 2. The chain's CDR3 is CAWSWGQGAYNEQFF. The CDR3 DNA reads TGTGCCTGGAGTTGGGGACAGGGGGCCTACAATGAGCAGTTCTTC.

The chain carries TRBV6-6 and TRBJ1-1; 7 bases fit TRBD1. The germline CDR1 and CDR2 sequences are MNHNY and SVGAGI (reference sequence). This CDR3 is 14 amino acids long. Trimming removed 2 bases from V and 0 bases from J; junction bases left unmatched: 0. CDR3 nucleotides: TGTGCCAGCAGTTACCAGGGGGTGAACACTGAAGCTTTCTTT. Translation: CASSYQGVNTEAFF.

This chain links TRBV4-3 with TRBJ2-2, with D possibly matching TRBD2 (5 bases). Trimming took off 0 bases at V and 7 bases at J, with 9 bases between the two ends. Germline V CDR1 and CDR2: LGHNA, YSLEER. The CDR3 contains 14 residues. The CDR3, as DNA: TGCGCCAGCAGCCAAGATAGACGGGGCGGGGAGCTGTTTTTT. Translation: CASSQDRRGGELFF.

This chain connects TRBV10-3 to TRBJ2-5; 7 bases match TRBD1. V lost 6 bases and J lost 3; bases outside the gene matches: 7. Germline V gives CDR1 ENHRY, CDR2 SYGVKD. CDR3 length: 14 residues. The CDR3 nucleotides are TGTGCCATCAGACTGGACAGGATTAAAGAGACCCAGTACTTC. Its translation: CAIRLDRIKETQYF.

The chain has TRBV18 and TRBJ1-1; D possibly corresponds to TRBD1 (5 bases). Trimming removed 6 bases at V and 7 bases at J, with 15 bases between. CDR1 and CDR2 from the germline V gene are KGHSH and LQKENI. The CDR3 consists of 13 residues. DNA of the CDR3: TGTGCCAGCTCCCCGGGGGGGGGTTTTGAAGCTTTCTTT. Protein: CASSPGGGFEAFF.

The sample holds one count of this clone. The chain recombines TRBV12-5 with TRBJ1-5; no definite D call. The CDR3 loop spans 15 amino acids. V shed 7 bases and J shed 0 bases, with 13 bases lying between them. CDR1 LGHNT and CDR2 FRNRAP come from the germline V gene. CDR3 amino acids: CASVAGSHSNQPQHF. CDR3 in DNA: TGTGCTAGTGTAGCTGGATCTCATAGCAATCAGCCCCAGCATTTT.

This chain links TRBV9 with TRBJ1-1, with D maybe TRBD1 (6 bases). Between the trimmed V and J ends, which lost 0 bases and 8 bases, there was a span of 14 bases. CDR3 length: 14 residues. CDR1 is SGDLS and CDR2 is YYNGEE in the germline V gene. The CDR3 here is CASSVGFRGSEAFF. CDR3 coding DNA: TGTGCCAGCAGCGTAGGTTTCAGGGGTAGCGAAGCTTTCTTT.

This clone was found once. The V gene is TRBV3-1 (or the pseudogene TRBV3-2), the J gene TRBJ2-7; D ambiguous. V dropped 3 bases and J dropped 2 bases, with 14 bases sitting between them. Germline lookup yields CDR1 LGHDT and CDR2 YNNKEL (reference sequence). CDR3 length: 15 residues. The CDR3 DNA reads as TGTGCCAGCAGCCACAGAGTTGACATAACCTACGAGCAGTACTTC. Encoded protein: CASSHRVDITYEQYF.

The CDR3 nucleotides read TGTGCCAGCAGCTTAAGAGTTGAGCTAGCGGGAGGGCTAAGAGATACGCAGTATTTT. Amino acids: CASSLRVELAGGLRDTQYF. V gene TRBV7-6 combines with J gene TRBJ2-3; TRBD2 aligns across 12 bases. The CDR3 has 19 amino acids. Germline-derived CDR1 and CDR2 are SGHVS and FNYEAQ. The J segment lost 5 bases and the V segment lost 2 bases, leaving 14 bases of the junction unmatched.

The CDR3 region has the DNA TGCAGCGTGCGCCTAGCGATTTACGAGCAGTACTTC. It encodes CSVRLAIYEQYF. The genes are TRBV29-1 and TRBJ2-7; possibly TRBD2 for D (6 bases). V was cut by 6 bases and J by 4 bases, with 13 bases left in between. This CDR3 region has 12 residues. Germline V lookup: CDR1 SQVTM, CDR2 ANQGSEA.

This chain uses TRBV3-1 (or the pseudogene TRBV3-2) with TRBJ2-7; TRBD2 matches 7 bases. The germline gives CDR1 LGHDT, CDR2 YNNKEL (reference sequence). This CDR3 contains 16 residues. Unmatched junction bases numbered 7, after V lost 1 base and J lost 1 base. The CDR3 sequence is CASSQGLAGLSYEQYF. In DNA form, the CDR3 reads TGTGCCAGCAGCCAAGGATTAGCGGGCCTTTCCTACGAGCAGTACTTC.

V is TRBV18 and J is TRBJ2-5; D is possibly TRBD2 (5 bases). The ends were cut back, 4 bases at V and 2 bases at J, with 8 bases in the middle. Germline V gene data show CDR1 as KGHSH and CDR2 as LQKENI. This CDR3 contains 13 residues. The CDR3 DNA reads TGTGCCAGCTCACACCGGGAACAAGAGACCCAGTACTTC. This sequence encodes CASSHREQETQYF.

CDR3 amino acids: CASSVDRGWETQYF. For the CDR3, the DNA is TGTGCCAGCAGCGTAGACAGGGGCTGGGAGACCCAGTACTTC. This chain uses TRBV7-9 with TRBJ2-5, with TRBD1 matching 8 bases. Trimming at V came to 5 bases and at J to 5 bases, leaving 7 bases not matched to a gene. CDR3 length equals 14 residues. CDR1 is SEHNR and CDR2 is FQNEAQ in the germline V gene (reference sequence).

The V call is TRBV7-8, the J call TRBJ1-3, with D possibly TRBD1 on 6 matching bases. Trimming took 4 bases from V and 3 from J, leaving 13 bases between them. CDR1 and CDR2 from the germline V gene are SGHVS and FQNEAQ. This CDR3 comprises 15 residues. The CDR3 sequence: CASSWETGIGNTIYF. The CDR3 DNA is TGTGCCAGCAGCTGGGAGACAGGAATTGGAAACACCATATATTTT.

The V and J genes are TRBV4-1 and TRBJ2-1; D may be TRBD2 (5 bases). Trimming shortened V by 0 bases and J by 3 bases, and 15 bases separated the two germline ends. Germline loops: CDR1 MGHRA, CDR2 YSYEKL. The CDR3 sequence is 17 residues long. CDR3 loop: CASSQDKRAQDYNEQFF. CDR3 nucleotide sequence: TGCGCCAGCAGCCAAGATAAGAGGGCCCAGGACTACAATGAGCAGTTCTTC.